Shown below are 17 T cell receptor beta chains from a single sample sequenced in a study of T cells after posttransplantation cyclophosphamide. The protocol was immunoSEQ multiplex PCR, while the TCRdb copy is restricted to in-frame clones and leaves out a portion. In the table there are tens of thousands of clones, around 94% of which are singletons. Material: PBMCs. Every receptor here comes from a woman between 50 and 59 years old in good health and a related stem cell transplant donor.

This chain connects TRBV19 to TRBJ1-5; 8 nucleotides align to TRBD1. The trim removed 5 bases at V and 4 bases at J, leaving 7 bases unmatched. Germline loops: CDR1 LNHDA, CDR2 SQIVND (reference sequence). CDR3 size: 15 residues. The CDR3 DNA is TGTGCCAGTAGTCCTGGACAGGGAGTAAATCAGCCCCAGCATTTT. This gives the protein CASSPGQGVNQPQHF.

This rearrangement joins TRBV15 to TRBJ2-3, with 9 bases fitting TRBD2. Germline assignment: CDR1 LNHNV and CDR2 YYDKDF (reference sequence). The trim removed 0 bases at V and 0 bases at J, leaving 4 bases unmatched. The CDR3 spans 17 residues. The CDR3 DNA follows: TGTGCCACCAGCAGAGATATGAGCGGGAGGAGCACAGATACGCAGTATTTT. It specifies CATSRDMSGRSTDTQYF.

DNA of the CDR3: TGTGCCAGCAGGATTACAAAGAACACTGAAGCTTTCTTT. As protein: CASRITKNTEAFF. The chain has TRBV2 and TRBJ1-1; D is unresolved. Germline V gene data show CDR1 as SNHLY and CDR2 as FYNNEI. The ends were cut back, 6 bases at V and 1 base at J, with 9 bases in the middle. The CDR3 is 13 amino acids. Supplemented by reference TRBV2 and TRBJ1-1, the full variable domain reads EPEVTQTPSHQVTQMGQEVILRCVPISNHLYFYWYRQILGQKVEFLVSFYNNEISEKSEIFDDQFSVERPDGSNFTLKIRSTKLEDSAMYFCASRITKNTEAFFGQGTRLTVV.

The chain links TRBV11-2 to TRBJ2-7; 7 bases match TRBD2. Germline assignment: CDR1 SGHAT and CDR2 FQNNGV. V lost 4 bases to trimming and J lost 4 bases; unmatched junction nucleotides: 10. The CDR3 is 15 residues long. The CDR3 region has the DNA TGTGCCAGCAGCTCAGACCAGGTGGGGGGGTACGAGCAGTACTTC. This sequence encodes CASSSDQVGGYEQYF.

This clone has more than one count but fewer than ten. The genes are TRBV27 and TRBJ1-5; 7 positions match TRBD1. The CDR3 runs to 15 residues. Germline CDR1 is MNHEY and CDR2 is SMNVEV (reference sequence). V dropped 6 bases and J dropped 7; count of bases not matched to a gene: 12. CDR3 in DNA: TGTGCCAGCAGCCTACAGGGGAAAGGCTGGCAGCCCCAGCATTTT. Its translation: CASSLQGKGWQPQHF.

The rearrangement uses TRBV19 and TRBJ2-7, with D perhaps matching TRBD1 (5 bases). From germline, CDR1 is LNHDA and CDR2 SQIVND (reference sequence). The CDR3 is 13 residues long. Trimming took 6 bases from V and 0 from J, leaving 9 bases between them. DNA for the CDR3: TGTGCCAGTAGAATGGACACCTCCTACGAGCAGTACTTC. The encoded protein is CASRMDTSYEQYF.

This rearrangement joins TRBV13 to TRBJ1-6, with D maybe TRBD1 (5 bases). Germline CDR1 reads PRHDT; CDR2 reads FYEKMQ (reference sequence). V lost 8 bases and J lost 5, with 22 bases in between. This CDR3 contains 17 residues. The CDR3 DNA reads TGTGCCAGCTGCGCCAGGACACCTCAAGAAAATAATTCACCCCTCCACTTT. It is translated as CASCARTPQENNSPLHF.

The chain is built from TRBV2 and TRBJ2-3; perhaps TRBD2 as D (6 bases). V gave up 0 bases and J gave up 2 bases, with 15 bases separating them. The CDR3 has 17 amino acids. Germline values: CDR1 SNHLY, CDR2 FYNNEI. This chain's CDR3 is CASSEALGEVATDTQYF. The CDR3 DNA sequence: TGTGCCAGCAGTGAAGCGCTGGGGGAGGTTGCCACAGATACGCAGTATTTT.

The chain joins TRBV19 to TRBJ1-6; D unclear. Germline V gene sequence: CDR1 LNHDA, CDR2 SQIVND (reference sequence). V lost 6 bases and J 8 bases, leaving 14 bases between the germline ends. The CDR3 is 14 residues long. CDR3 DNA sequence: TGTGCCAGTAGGTTAGGGCAGGACTATTCACCCCTCCACTTT. Residues: CASRLGQDYSPLHF.

The genes are TRBV4-2 and TRBJ1-2; 8 bases are a match to TRBD1. The germline gives CDR1 LGHNA, CDR2 YNFKEQ. The CDR3 length is 15 residues. V lost 5 bases to trimming and J lost 3 bases; unmatched junction nucleotides: 8. CDR3 region: CASSKSDRADYGYTF. The CDR3 coding sequence is TGTGCCAGCAGCAAATCGGACAGGGCCGACTATGGCTACACCTTC.

The rearrangement links TRBV25-1 to TRBJ2-5; 7 nucleotides match TRBD2. Trimming cost V 0 bases and J 3 bases; bases outside gene matches: 1. This CDR3 contains 14 residues. Germline CDR1 MGHDK, CDR2 SYGVNS. CDR3: CASSEYGGEETQYF. Written as DNA, the CDR3 is TGTGCCAGCAGTGAATATGGGGGGGAAGAGACCCAGTACTTC. The full variable domain, its missing parts supplied by reference TRBV25-1 and TRBJ2-5, is EADIYQTPRYLVIGTGKKITLECSQTMGHDKMYWYQQDPGMELHLIHYSYGVNSTEKGDLSSESTVSRIRTEHFPLTLESARPSHTSQYLCASSEYGGEETQYFGPGTRLLVL.

This chain connects TRBV10-3 to TRBJ1-4, with TRBD1 matching 7 bases. The junction had 6 bases not matched to a gene; V was cut back by 8 bases and J by 3 bases. The CDR3 contains 14 residues. Germline V lookup: CDR1 ENHRY, CDR2 SYGVKD. The chain's CDR3 is CAIGGQAPNEKLFF. The DNA of the CDR3 is TGTGCCATCGGAGGACAGGCCCCTAATGAAAAACTGTTTTTT.

This sequence joins TRBV6-5 and TRBJ2-7; 9 bases are a match to TRBD2. The germline CDR1 and CDR2 sequences are MNHEY and SVGAGI. This CDR3 contains 15 residues. The V gene end was trimmed by 0 bases and the J gene end by 3 bases; junction bases not matched to a gene: 3. This chain's CDR3 is CASSYSGGRDYEQYF. In DNA form, the CDR3 reads TGTGCCAGCAGTTACTCGGGCGGGAGGGACTACGAGCAGTACTTC.

Only one count was recorded for this clone. The rearrangement uses TRBV27 and TRBJ1-4, with 7 bases fitting TRBD1. The ends lost 8 bases at V and 8 bases at J; junction bases unmatched: 11. The CDR3 is made up of 14 amino acids. Looked up from germline, CDR1 is MNHEY and CDR2 is SMNVEV (reference sequence). The CDR3 DNA sequence: TGTGCCAGCCCCGTACAGGGGTGGTGGGAAAAACTGTTTTTT. It encodes CASPVQGWWEKLFF.

The V call is TRBV25-1, the J call TRBJ2-7; TRBD2 matches at 7 bases. CDR1 and CDR2 (germline): MGHDK, SYGVNS. The CDR3 has 15 amino acids. V lost 3 bases and J lost 2; bases outside the gene matches: 7. DNA for the CDR3: TGTGCCAGCAGTGATAGCCTAGCGGACCCCTACGAGCAGTACTTC. Its translation: CASSDSLADPYEQYF.

This clone turned up a few times. V usage is TRBV10-1 and J usage is TRBJ1-4; maybe TRBD1 (6 bases). V was shortened by 2 bases and J by 7 bases, with 11 bases between the two germline ends. This CDR3 region has 14 residues. Germline V lookup: CDR1 WNHNN, CDR2 SYGVQD (reference sequence). The CDR3 sequence is CASSEAGEGEKLFF. The CDR3 bases are TGCGCCAGCAGTGAGGCAGGGGAGGGTGAAAAACTGTTTTTT.

The rearrangement uses TRBV19 and TRBJ1-3; D gene unclear. The ends were cut back, 7 bases at V and 1 base at J, with 8 bases in the middle. Germline values: CDR1 LNHDA, CDR2 SQIVND (reference sequence). The CDR3 loop spans 13 amino acids. In DNA, the CDR3 is TGTGCCAGTAATTCCAGGTCTGGAAACACCATATATTTT. It encodes CASNSRSGNTIYF.